These T cell receptor beta chains were read from a single sample in a study of cytomegalovirus exposure and HLA in healthy donors. Assay used: immunoSEQ multiplex PCR; TCRdb lists only in-frame clones, some missing. Here the sample spans about 260,000 clones, just over 70% being singletons. The sequenced material came from PBMCs. The receptors were sampled from a female donor in good health and CMV-seronegative. Both conserved end residues are part of each CDR3. The D gene is left open where the match is weak. Rows may omit the clone size; those that give it use once, few, many or a size class.

clone_size j_call v_call d_call cdr3_nt cdr3_aa
NA TRBJ2-3 TRBV5-4 NA TGTGCCAGCAGCTCCGGACTCGAGCGCACAGATACGCAGTATTTT CASSSGLERTDTQYF
few TRBJ2-6 TRBV5-6 TRBD1 TGTGCCAGCAGCTCCGGGACAGGGAAGGCTGGGGCCAACGTCCTGACTTTC CASSSGTGKAGANVLTF
NA TRBJ1-1 TRBV2 NA TGTGCCAGCAGTTCACAGGGAAACACTGAAGCTTTCTTT CASSSQGNTEAFF
once TRBJ1-1 TRBV19 NA TGTGCCAGTAGTATAGATCTATGGGAGGGTGGTCGAACTGAAGCTTTCTTT CASSIDLWEGGRTEAFF
NA TRBJ1-2 TRBV25-1 TRBD1 TGTGCCAGCAGTCATACCGGGACAGGGTATGGCTACACCTTC CASSHTGTGYGYTF
few TRBJ2-7 TRBV6-5 TRBD1 TGTGCCAGCAACGCACAGGGGTTTGACGAGCAGTACTTC CASNAQGFDEQYF
few TRBJ2-7 TRBV5-6 TRBD1 TGTGCCAGCAGCCCCGGGACAGGGGCGTACGAGCAGTACTTC CASSPGTGAYEQYF
NA TRBJ2-5 TRBV19 NA TGTGCCAGTAGTGAGCCAGCGGTCCAAGAGACCCAGTACTTC CASSEPAVQETQYF
few TRBJ2-2 TRBV5-8 TRBD2 TGTGCCAGCAGGGCTAGCGGGAGTAGAGCCGGGGAGCTGTTTTTT CASRASGSRAGELFF
NA TRBJ1-1 TRBV7-2 TRBD1 TGTGCCAGCAGCTTACGGACAGGGGTAGGGGACACTGAAGCTTTCTTT CASSLRTGVGDTEAFF
few TRBJ2-3 TRBV30 NA TGTGCCAGCCACCACTCAGGGGTCTCGTTAGATACGCAGTATTTT CASHHSGVSLDTQYF
NA TRBJ2-2 TRBV25-1 NA TGTGCCAGCAGTGAGGCAGGGTTTAACACCGGGGAGCTGTTTTTT CASSEAGFNTGELFF
few TRBJ2-1 TRBV5-1 TRBD2 TGCGCCAGCAGCTACATAGCGGGCCCCTCCTACAATGAGCAGTTCTTC CASSYIAGPSYNEQFF
NA TRBJ2-1 TRBV29-1 NA TGCAGCGTGCGCCGGGACTTGAGCTCCTACAATGAGCAGTTCTTC CSVRRDLSSYNEQFF
few TRBJ1-5 TRBV5-1 NA TGCGCCAGCAGCACAGACGGTTTCAATCAGCCCCAGCATTTT CASSTDGFNQPQHF
NA TRBJ1-2 TRBV7-2 NA TGTGCCAGCAGCTTGGGCAGTTTTAACTATGGCTACACCTTC CASSLGSFNYGYTF
NA TRBJ2-7 TRBV28 TRBD1 TGTGCCAGCAGTTTGGGCGGGACAGGGGCTTACGAGCAGTACTTC CASSLGGTGAYEQYF
NA TRBJ2-3 TRBV11-2 TRBD2 TGTGCCAGCAGCTTCCTTGAGCGGGGGGACACAGATACGCAGTATTTT CASSFLERGDTDTQYF
NA TRBJ2-5 TRBV19 TRBD1 TGTGCCAGTAGTGTTACAGGGGCGCTAGAGACCCAGTACTTC CASSVTGALETQYF
NA TRBJ2-2 TRBV7-9 NA TGTGCCAGCAGCTTAGTGCCACAAAACACCGGGGAGCTGTTTTTT CASSLVPQNTGELFF
NA TRBJ2-5 TRBV5-1 TRBD2 TGCGCCAGCAGCTTGGAGGGAGGGCGGCAAGAGACCCAGTACTTC CASSLEGGRQETQYF
NA TRBJ1-2 TRBV6-5 TRBD1 TGTGCCAGCAGTTACGAGGGGGCCGTCTCTGGCTACACCTTC CASSYEGAVSGYTF
few TRBJ1-1 TRBV7-9 NA TGTTCCAGCAGCTTAGCACAGGGTATGAACACTGAAGCTTTCTTT CSSSLAQGMNTEAFF
NA TRBJ2-7 TRBV7-3 TRBD2 TGTGCCAGCAGCTTAAGCCAGCGGGACCCCTACGAGCAGTACTTC CASSLSQRDPYEQYF
NA TRBJ2-6 TRBV11-3 NA TGTGCCAGCAACGACAGGTCTGGGGCCAACGTCCTGACTTTC CASNDRSGANVLTF
NA TRBJ1-1 TRBV4-1 NA TGCGCCAGCAGCCAAGATCGGGCGGGAGGCGAAGCTTTCTTT CASSQDRAGGEAFF
NA TRBJ1-5 TRBV28 TRBD1 TGTGCCAGCAGTCTGACAGGGGGCAATAGCAATCAGCCCCAGCATTTT CASSLTGGNSNQPQHF
NA TRBJ2-3 TRBV29-1 TRBD2 TGCAGCGTTGCCCCGACTAGCGGGACAAAAGATACGCAGTATTTT CSVAPTSGTKDTQYF
NA TRBJ2-7 TRBV11-2 NA TGTGCCAGCAGCTTAGGCGGGACCTACGAGCAGTACTTC CASSLGGTYEQYF
NA TRBJ2-1 TRBV7-9 TRBD2 TGTGCCAGCAGCTTATGGTCTAGCGGGGGGCATGAGCAGTTCTTC CASSLWSSGGHEQFF
once TRBJ2-3 TRBV6-1 TRBD1 TGTGCCAGCAGTGGACGGACAGGGGGTTCACACTTAAGTAGCACAGATACGCAGTATTTT CASSGRTGGSHLSSTDTQYF
NA TRBJ1-5 TRBV5-1 NA TGCGCCAGCAGCCCCGGCGGGGGGCTTAACAATCAGCCCCAGCATTTT CASSPGGGLNNQPQHF
few TRBJ1-1 TRBV30 NA TGTGCCTGGTTAGGGGTGCGCACTGAAGCTTTCTTT CAWLGVRTEAFF
few TRBJ1-2 TRBV9 NA TGTGCCAGCAGCGTAGTTTCAGGCGATAATGGCTACACCTTC CASSVVSGDNGYTF
few TRBJ2-1 TRBV7-2 TRBD2 TGTGCCAGCAGCTCAAGGCGGGGGATCTACAATGAGCAGTTCTTC CASSSRRGIYNEQFF
NA TRBJ2-3 TRBV14 NA TGTGCCAGCAGCCAAGATAGGCTCAGGAGGGACGAAAACACAGATACGCAGTATTTT CASSQDRLRRDENTDTQYF
NA TRBJ2-3 TRBV2 TRBD2 TGTGCCAGTACTAGCGATCAAGGTGGGGATACGCAGTATTTT CASTSDQGGDTQYF